A few counts support the clone carrying this T cell receptor (beta chain). This specimen belongs to a study of blood T cells in healthy people across ages. For the second PCR, which ran for roughly 6 to 12 cycles, a sample-barcoded 5' primer and a J-beta primer mix were used. Via MiXCR, TCRdb re-called the 5' RACE reads, giving one row per CDR3 protein. The sample consists of some 1.5 million distinct CDR3 sequences, 28% of them appearing once. Trimming stripped 6 bases from V and 2 bases from J, with 8 bases between. Germline CDR1 SEHNR, CDR2 FQNEAQ (reference sequence). The CDR3 spans 12 residues. Sequenced input: blood. The chain couples TRBV7-9 to TRBJ2-7, with D uncertain. The receptor was isolated from a woman aged 25 to 39 in good health. The CDR3 is CASSYHPYEQYF. In nucleotides, the CDR3 is TGTGCCAGCAGTTACCACCCCTACGAGCAGTACTTC.